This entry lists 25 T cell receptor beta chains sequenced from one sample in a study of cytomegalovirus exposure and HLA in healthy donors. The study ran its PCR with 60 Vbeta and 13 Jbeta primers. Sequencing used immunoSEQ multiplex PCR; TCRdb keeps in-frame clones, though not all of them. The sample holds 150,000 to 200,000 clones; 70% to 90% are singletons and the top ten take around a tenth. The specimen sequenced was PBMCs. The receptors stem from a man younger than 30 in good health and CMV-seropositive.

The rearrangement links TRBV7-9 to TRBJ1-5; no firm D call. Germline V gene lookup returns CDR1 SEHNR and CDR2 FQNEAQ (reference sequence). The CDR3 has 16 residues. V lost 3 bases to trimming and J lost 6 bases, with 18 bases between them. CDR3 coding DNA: TGTGCCAGCAGCTTGGTGGTGGGTTCGACGGGTCAGCCCCAGCATTTT. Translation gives CASSLVVGSTGQPQHF.

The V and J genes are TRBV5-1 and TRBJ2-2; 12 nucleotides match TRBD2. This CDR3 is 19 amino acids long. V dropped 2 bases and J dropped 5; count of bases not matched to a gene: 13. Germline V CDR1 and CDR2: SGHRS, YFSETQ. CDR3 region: CASSFGTSGQQRGTGELFF. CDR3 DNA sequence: TGCGCCAGCAGCTTCGGGACTAGCGGGCAACAACGAGGGACCGGGGAGCTGTTTTTT.

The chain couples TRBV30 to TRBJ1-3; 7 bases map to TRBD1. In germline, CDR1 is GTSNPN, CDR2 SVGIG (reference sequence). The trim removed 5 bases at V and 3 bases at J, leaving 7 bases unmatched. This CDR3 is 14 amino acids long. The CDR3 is CAWGDRAGGNTIYF. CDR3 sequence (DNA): TGTGCCTGGGGAGACAGGGCAGGTGGAAACACCATATATTTT.

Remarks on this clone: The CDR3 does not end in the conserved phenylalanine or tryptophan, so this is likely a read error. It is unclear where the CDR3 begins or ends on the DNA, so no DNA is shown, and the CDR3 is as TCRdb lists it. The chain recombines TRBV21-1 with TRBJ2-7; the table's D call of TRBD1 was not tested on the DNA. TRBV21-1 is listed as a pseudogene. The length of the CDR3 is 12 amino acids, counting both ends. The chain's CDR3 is CATMNRGPHPPP.

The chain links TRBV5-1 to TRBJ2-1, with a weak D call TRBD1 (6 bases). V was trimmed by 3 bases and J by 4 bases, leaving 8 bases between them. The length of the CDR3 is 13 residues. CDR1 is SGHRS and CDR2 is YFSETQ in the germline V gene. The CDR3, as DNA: TGCGCCAGCAGCTGGACAGTTTACAATGAGCAGTTCTTC. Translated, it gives CASSWTVYNEQFF.

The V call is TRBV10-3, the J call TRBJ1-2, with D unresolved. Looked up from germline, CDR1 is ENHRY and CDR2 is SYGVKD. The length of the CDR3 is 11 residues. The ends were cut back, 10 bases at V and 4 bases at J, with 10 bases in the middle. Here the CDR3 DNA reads TGTGCCACTAGGTTCGGCTATGGCTACACCTTC. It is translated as CATRFGYGYTF.

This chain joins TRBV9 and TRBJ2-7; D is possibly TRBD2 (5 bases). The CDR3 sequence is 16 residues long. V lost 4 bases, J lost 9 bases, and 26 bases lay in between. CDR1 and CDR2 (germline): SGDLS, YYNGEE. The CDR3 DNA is TGTGCCAGCAGCCCCTTTGTCGAGTATTCCTACGAGGGGCAGTACTTC. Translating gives CASSPFVEYSYEGQYF.

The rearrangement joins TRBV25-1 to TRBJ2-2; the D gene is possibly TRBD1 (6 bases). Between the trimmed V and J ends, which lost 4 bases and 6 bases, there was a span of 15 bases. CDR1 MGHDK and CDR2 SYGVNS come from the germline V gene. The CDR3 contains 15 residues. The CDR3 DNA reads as TGTGCCAGCAGTGGGACAGCCGCTTATCCCGGGGAGCTGTTTTTT. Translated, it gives CASSGTAAYPGELFF.

DNA for the CDR3: TGTGCCATCACTCAGGGCGGTGGTGGCTACACCTTC. This translates into CAITQGGGGYTF. The genes are TRBV10-3 and TRBJ1-2; weak D call: TRBD1 (5 bases). CDR3 length: 12 amino acids. V lost 7 bases, J lost 7 bases, and 13 bases lay in between. Germline lookup yields CDR1 ENHRY and CDR2 SYGVKD.

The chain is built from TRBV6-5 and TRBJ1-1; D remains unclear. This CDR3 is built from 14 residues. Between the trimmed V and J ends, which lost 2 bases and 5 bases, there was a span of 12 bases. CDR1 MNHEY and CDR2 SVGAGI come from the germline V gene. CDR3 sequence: CASSYRAGLTEAFF. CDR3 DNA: TGTGCCAGCAGTTACCGAGCAGGTCTTACTGAAGCTTTCTTT.

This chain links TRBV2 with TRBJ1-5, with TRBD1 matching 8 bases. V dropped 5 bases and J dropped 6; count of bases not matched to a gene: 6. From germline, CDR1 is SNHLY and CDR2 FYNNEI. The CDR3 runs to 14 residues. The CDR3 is CASSPDRGVQPQHF. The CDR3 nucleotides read TGTGCCAGCAGTCCCGACAGGGGCGTTCAGCCCCAGCATTTT.

The CDR3 here is CASSRETSGEQYF. The CDR3 coding sequence is TGTGCCAGCAGTCGCGAAACTAGCGGCGAGCAGTACTTC. The chain carries TRBV2 and TRBJ2-7; TRBD2 agrees at 8 bases. There are 13 residues in the CDR3. J was trimmed by 6 bases and V by 5 bases; bases with no gene match: 6. Looked up from germline, CDR1 is SNHLY and CDR2 is FYNNEI. The entire variable domain, with the rest obtained from reference TRBV2 and TRBJ2-7, is as follows: EPEVTQTPSHQVTQMGQEVILRCVPISNHLYFYWYRQILGQKVEFLVSFYNNEISEKSEIFDDQFSVERPDGSNFTLKIRSTKLEDSAMYFCASSRETSGEQYFGPGTRLTVT.

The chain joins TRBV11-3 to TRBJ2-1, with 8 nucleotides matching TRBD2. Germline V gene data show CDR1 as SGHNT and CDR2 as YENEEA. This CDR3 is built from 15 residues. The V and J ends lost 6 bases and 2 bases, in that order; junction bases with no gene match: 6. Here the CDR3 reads CASRLRGGPYNEQFF. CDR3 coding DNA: TGTGCCAGCAGACTTCGGGGGGGCCCCTACAATGAGCAGTTCTTC.

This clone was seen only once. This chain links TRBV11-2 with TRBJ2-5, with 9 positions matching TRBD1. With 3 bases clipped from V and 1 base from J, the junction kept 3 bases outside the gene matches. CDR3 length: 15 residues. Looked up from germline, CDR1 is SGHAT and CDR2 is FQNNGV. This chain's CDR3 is CASSLDRGFQETQYF. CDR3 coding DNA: TGTGCCAGCAGCTTGGACAGGGGCTTCCAAGAGACCCAGTACTTC.

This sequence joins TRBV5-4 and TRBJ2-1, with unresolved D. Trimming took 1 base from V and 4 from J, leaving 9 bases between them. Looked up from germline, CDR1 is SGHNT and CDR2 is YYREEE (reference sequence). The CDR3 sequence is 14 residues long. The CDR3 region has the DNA TGTGCCAGCAGCTTGCTGCACGGGTACAATGAGCAGTTCTTC. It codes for CASSLLHGYNEQFF.

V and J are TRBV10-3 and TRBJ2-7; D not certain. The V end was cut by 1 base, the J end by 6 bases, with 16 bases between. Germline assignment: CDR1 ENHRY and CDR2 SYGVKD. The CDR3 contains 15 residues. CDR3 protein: CAISEFLILRSEQYF. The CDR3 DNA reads TGTGCCATCAGTGAGTTTCTGATACTTAGGAGCGAGCAGTACTTC.

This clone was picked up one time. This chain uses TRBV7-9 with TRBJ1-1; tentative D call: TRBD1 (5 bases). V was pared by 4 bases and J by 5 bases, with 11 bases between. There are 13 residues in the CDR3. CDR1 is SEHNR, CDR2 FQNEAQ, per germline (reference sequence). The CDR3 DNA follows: TGTGCCAGCAGCTCAGGGATTAAAACTGAAGCTTTCTTT. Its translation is CASSSGIKTEAFF.

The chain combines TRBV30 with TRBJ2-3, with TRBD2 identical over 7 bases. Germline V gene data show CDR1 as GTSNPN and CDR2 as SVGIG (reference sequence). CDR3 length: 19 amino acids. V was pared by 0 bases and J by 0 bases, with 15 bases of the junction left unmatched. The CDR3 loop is CAWSVRISGGDPSTDTQYF. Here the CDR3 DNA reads TGTGCCTGGAGTGTACGGATCAGTGGGGGGGACCCTAGCACAGATACGCAGTATTTT.

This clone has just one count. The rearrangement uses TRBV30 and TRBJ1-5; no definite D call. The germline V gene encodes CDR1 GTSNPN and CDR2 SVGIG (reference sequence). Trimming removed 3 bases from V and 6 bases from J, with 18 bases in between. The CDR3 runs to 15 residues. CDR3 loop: CAWSNEEGWGQPQHF. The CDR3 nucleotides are TGTGCCTGGAGCAATGAGGAGGGATGGGGTCAGCCCCAGCATTTT.

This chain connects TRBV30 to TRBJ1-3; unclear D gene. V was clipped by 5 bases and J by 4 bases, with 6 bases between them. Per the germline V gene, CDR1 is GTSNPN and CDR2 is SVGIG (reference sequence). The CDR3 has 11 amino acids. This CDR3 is CAWSSGNTIYF. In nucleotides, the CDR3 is TGTGCCTGGTCGTCCGGAAACACCATATATTTT. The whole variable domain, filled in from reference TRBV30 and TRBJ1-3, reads SQTIHQWPATLVQPVGSPLSLECTVEGTSNPNLYWYRQAAGRGLQLLFYSVGIGQISSEVPQNLSASRPQDRQFILSSKKLLLSDSGFYLCAWSSGNTIYFGEGSWLTVV.

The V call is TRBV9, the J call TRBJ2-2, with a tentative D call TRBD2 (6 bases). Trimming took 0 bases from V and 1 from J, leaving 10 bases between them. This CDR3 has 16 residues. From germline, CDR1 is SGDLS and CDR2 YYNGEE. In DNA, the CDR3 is TGTGCCAGCAGCGTAGGGTTGCGGGGGAACACCGGGGAGCTGTTTTTT. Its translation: CASSVGLRGNTGELFF.

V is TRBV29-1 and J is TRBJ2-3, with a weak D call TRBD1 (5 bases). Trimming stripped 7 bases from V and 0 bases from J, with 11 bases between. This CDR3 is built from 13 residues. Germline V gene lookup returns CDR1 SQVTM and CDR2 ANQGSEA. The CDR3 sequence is CSANRPSTDTQYF. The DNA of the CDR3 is TGCAGCGCCAACAGGCCTAGCACAGATACGCAGTATTTT.

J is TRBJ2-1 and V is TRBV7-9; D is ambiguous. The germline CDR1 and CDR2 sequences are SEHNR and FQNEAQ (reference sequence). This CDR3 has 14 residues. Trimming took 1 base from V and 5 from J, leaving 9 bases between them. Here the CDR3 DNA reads TGTGCCAGCAGCTTAGACGGTACGGACAATGAGCAGTTCTTC. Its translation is CASSLDGTDNEQFF.

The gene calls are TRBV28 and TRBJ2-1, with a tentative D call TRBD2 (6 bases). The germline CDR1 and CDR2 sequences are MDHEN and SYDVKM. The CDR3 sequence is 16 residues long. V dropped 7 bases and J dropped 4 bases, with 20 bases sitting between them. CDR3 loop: CASTLGGLSGYNEQFF. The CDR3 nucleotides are TGTGCCAGCACCCTAGGAGGGTTGAGCGGGTACAATGAGCAGTTCTTC.

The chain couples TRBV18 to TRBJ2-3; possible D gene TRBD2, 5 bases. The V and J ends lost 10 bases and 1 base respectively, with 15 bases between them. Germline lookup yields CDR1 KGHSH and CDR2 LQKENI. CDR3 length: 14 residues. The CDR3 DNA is TGTGCCACCCGAGGTGGAGGCCGCACAGATACGCAGTATTTT. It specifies CATRGGGRTDTQYF.